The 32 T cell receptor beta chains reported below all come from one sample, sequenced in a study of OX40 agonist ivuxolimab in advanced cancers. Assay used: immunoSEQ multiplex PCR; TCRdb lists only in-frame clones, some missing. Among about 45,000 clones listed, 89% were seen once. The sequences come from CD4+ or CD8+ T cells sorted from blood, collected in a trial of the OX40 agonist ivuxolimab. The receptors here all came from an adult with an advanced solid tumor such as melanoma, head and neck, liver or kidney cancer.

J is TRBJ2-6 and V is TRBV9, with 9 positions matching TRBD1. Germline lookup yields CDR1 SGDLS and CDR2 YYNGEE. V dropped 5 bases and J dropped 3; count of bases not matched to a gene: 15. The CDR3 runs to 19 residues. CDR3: CASRDPTVTGGGGANVLTF. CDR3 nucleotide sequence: TGTGCCAGCAGGGACCCCACCGTGACAGGGGGAGGTGGGGCCAACGTCCTGACTTTC.

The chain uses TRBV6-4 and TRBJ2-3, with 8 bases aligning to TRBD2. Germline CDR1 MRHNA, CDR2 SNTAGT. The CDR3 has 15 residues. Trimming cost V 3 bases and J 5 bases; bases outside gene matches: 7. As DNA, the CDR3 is TGTGCCAGCAGTGAAACTAGCGGAAAGGGAGATACGCAGTATTTT. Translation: CASSETSGKGDTQYF.

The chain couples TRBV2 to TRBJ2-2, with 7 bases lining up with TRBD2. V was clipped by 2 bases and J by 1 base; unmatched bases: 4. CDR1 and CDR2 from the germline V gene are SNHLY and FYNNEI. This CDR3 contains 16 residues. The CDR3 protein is CASSETLAENTGELFF. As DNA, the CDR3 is TGTGCCAGCAGTGAAACCCTAGCGGAGAACACCGGGGAGCTGTTTTTT. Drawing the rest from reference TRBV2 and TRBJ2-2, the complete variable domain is EPEVTQTPSHQVTQMGQEVILRCVPISNHLYFYWYRQILGQKVEFLVSFYNNEISEKSEIFDDQFSVERPDGSNFTLKIRSTKLEDSAMYFCASSETLAENTGELFFGEGSRLTVL.

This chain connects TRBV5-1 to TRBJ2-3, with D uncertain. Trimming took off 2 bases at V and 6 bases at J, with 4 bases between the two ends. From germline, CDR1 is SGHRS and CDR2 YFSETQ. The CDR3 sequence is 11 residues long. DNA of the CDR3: TGCGCCAGCAGCTTCGAGGATACGCAGTATTTT. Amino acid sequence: CASSFEDTQYF.

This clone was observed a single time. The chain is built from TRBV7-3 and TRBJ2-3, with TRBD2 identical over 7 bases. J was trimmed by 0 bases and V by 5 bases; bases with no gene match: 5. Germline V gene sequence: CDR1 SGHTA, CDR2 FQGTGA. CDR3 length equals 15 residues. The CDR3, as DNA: TGTGCCAGCAGCCCCCTGCGGGGGAGCACAGATACGCAGTATTTT. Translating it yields CASSPLRGSTDTQYF.

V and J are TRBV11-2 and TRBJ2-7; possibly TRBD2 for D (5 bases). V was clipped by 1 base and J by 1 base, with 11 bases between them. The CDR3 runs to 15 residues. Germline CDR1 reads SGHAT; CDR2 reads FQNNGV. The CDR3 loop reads CASSLGGPPSYEQYF. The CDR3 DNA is TGTGCCAGCAGCTTAGGCGGGCCCCCTTCCTACGAGCAGTACTTC.

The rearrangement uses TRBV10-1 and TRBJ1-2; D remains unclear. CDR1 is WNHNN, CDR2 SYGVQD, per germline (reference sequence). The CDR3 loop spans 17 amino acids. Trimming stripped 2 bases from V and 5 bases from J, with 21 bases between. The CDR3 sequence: CASSETATLLGSYGYTF. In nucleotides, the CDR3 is TGCGCCAGCAGTGAGACGGCCACTTTGCTTGGTTCTTATGGCTACACCTTC.

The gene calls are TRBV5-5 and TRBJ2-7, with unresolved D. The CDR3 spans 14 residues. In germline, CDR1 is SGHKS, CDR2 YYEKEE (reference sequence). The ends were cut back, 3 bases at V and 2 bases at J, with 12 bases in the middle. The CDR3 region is CASSSLTRTYEQYF. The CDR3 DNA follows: TGTGCCAGCAGCTCGTTGACACGTACCTACGAGCAGTACTTC.

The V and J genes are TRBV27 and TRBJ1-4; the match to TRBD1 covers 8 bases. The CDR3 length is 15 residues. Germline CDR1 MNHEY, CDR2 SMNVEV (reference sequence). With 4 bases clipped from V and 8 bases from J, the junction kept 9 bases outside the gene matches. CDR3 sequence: CASSSPRTGWEKLFF. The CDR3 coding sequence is TGTGCCAGCAGTTCGCCTAGGACAGGGTGGGAAAAACTGTTTTTT.

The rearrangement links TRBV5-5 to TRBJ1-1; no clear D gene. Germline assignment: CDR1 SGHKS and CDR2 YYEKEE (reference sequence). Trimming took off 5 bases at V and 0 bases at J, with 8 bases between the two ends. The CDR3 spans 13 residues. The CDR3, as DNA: TGTGCCAGCAGGTATGACCTGAACACTGAAGCTTTCTTT. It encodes CASRYDLNTEAFF.

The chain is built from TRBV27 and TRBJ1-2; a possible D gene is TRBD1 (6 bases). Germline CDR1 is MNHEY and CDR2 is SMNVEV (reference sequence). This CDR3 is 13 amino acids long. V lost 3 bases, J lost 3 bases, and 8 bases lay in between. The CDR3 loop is CASSLAGDYGYTF. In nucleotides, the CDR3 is TGTGCCAGCAGTTTGGCAGGGGACTATGGCTACACCTTC.

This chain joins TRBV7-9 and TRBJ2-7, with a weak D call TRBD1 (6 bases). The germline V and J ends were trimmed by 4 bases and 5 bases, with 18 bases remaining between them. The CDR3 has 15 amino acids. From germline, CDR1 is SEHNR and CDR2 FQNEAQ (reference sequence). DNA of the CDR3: TGTGCCAGCAGCTCACCTCAGGGGAATAGTCACGAGCAGTACTTC. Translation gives CASSSPQGNSHEQYF.

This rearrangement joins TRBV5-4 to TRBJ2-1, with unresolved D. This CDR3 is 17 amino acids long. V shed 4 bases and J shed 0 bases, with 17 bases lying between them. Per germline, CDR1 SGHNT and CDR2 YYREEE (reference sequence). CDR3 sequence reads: CASSPAPKGSSYNEQFF. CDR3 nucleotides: TGTGCCAGCAGCCCAGCCCCTAAAGGTAGCTCCTACAATGAGCAGTTCTTC.

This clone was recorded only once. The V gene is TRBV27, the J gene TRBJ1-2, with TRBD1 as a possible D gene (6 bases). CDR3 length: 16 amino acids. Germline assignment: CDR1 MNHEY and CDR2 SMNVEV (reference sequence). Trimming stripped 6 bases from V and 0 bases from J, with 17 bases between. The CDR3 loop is CASRSLSGGANYGYTF. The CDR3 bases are TGTGCCAGCAGATCCCTTTCGGGGGGCGCTAACTATGGCTACACCTTC.

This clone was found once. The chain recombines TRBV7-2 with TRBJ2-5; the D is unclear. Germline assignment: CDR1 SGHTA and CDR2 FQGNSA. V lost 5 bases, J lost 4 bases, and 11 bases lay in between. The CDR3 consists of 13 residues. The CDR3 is CASSLRHRETQYF. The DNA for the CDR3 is TGTGCCAGCAGCCTCCGTCACAGAGAGACCCAGTACTTC. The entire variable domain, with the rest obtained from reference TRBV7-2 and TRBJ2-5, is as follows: GAGVSQSPSNKVTEKGKDVELRCDPISGHTALYWYRQSLGQGLEFLIYFQGNSAPDKSGLPSDRFSAERTGGSVSTLTIQRTQQEDSAVYLCASSLRHRETQYFGPGTRLLVL.

CDR3 in amino acids: CASMTGKGYGYTF. The CDR3 DNA sequence: TGTGCCAGCATGACAGGGAAAGGTTATGGCTACACCTTC. The chain joins TRBV6-6 to TRBJ1-2; 7 positions agree with TRBD1. V trimming: 7 bases; J trimming: 5 bases; junction bases outside the gene matches: 7. This CDR3 comprises 13 residues. Germline V gene lookup returns CDR1 MNHNY and CDR2 SVGAGI (reference sequence).

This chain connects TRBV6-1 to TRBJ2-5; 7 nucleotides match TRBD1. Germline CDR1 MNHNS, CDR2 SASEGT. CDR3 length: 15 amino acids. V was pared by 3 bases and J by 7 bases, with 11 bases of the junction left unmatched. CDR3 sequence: CASSDRDSPRWTQYF. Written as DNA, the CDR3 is TGTGCCAGCAGTGATCGGGACAGTCCTCGCTGGACCCAGTACTTC.

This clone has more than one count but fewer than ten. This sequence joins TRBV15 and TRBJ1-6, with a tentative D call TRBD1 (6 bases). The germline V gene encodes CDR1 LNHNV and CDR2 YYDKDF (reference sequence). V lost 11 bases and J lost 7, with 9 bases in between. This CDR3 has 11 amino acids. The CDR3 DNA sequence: TGTGCCTCCGGGACAAATTCACCCCTCCACTTT. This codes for CASGTNSPLHF.

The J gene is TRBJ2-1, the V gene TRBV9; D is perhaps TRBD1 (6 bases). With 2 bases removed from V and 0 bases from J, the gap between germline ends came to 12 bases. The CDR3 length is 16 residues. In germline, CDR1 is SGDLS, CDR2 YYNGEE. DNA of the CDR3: TGTGCCAGCAGCGTCGGACAGTCCGGCTCCTACAATGAGCAGTTCTTC. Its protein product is CASSVGQSGSYNEQFF.

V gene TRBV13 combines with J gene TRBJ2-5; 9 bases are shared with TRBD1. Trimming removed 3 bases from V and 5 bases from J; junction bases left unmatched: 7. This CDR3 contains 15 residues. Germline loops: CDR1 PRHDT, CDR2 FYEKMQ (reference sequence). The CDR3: CASSFYGQGLETQYF. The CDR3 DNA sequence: TGTGCCAGCAGCTTCTATGGACAGGGGTTGGAGACCCAGTACTTC.

CDR3 sequence (DNA): TGTGCCAGCAGCGGGACAGGGGGCTATGAAAAACTGTTTTTT. Protein sequence: CASSGTGGYEKLFF. J is TRBJ1-4 and V is TRBV7-9, with 12 nucleotides matching TRBD1. Germline-derived CDR1 and CDR2 are SEHNR and FQNEAQ (reference sequence). V gave up 5 bases and J gave up 6 bases; unmatched junction bases: 1. The CDR3 contains 14 residues.

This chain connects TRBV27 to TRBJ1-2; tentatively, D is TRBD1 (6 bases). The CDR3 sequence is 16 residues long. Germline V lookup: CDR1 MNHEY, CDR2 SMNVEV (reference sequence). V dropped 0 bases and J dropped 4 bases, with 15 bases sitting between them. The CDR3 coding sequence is TGTGCCAGCAGTTTATCCGCGGGGGGACAACTCTATGGCTACACCTTC. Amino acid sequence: CASSLSAGGQLYGYTF.

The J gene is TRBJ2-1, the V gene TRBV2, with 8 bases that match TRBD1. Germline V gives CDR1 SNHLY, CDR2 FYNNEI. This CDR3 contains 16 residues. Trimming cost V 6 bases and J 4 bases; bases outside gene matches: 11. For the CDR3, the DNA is TGTGCCAGCAGCTACTCCCAGGGGGCAAGGTACAATGAGCAGTTCTTC. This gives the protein CASSYSQGARYNEQFF.

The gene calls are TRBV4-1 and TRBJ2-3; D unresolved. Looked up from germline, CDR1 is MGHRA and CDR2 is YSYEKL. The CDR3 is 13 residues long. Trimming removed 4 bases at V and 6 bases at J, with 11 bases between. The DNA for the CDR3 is TGCGCCAGCAGCCCACATGTTCGGGATACGCAGTATTTT. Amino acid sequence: CASSPHVRDTQYF.

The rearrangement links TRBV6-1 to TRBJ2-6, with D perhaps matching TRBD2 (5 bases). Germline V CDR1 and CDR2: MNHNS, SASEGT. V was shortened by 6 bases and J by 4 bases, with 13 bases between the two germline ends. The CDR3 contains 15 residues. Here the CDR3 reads CASSDGVSGANVLTF. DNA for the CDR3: TGTGCCAGCAGCGACGGGGTATCCGGGGCCAACGTCCTGACTTTC.

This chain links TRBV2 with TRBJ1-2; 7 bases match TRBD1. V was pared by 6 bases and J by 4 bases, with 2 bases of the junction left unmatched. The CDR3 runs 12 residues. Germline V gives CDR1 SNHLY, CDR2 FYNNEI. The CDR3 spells CASRGTVYGYTF. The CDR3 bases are TGTGCCAGCAGGGGGACAGTCTATGGCTACACCTTC. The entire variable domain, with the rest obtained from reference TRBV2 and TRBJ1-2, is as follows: EPEVTQTPSHQVTQMGQEVILRCVPISNHLYFYWYRQILGQKVEFLVSFYNNEISEKSEIFDDQFSVERPDGSNFTLKIRSTKLEDSAMYFCASRGTVYGYTFGSGTRLTVV.

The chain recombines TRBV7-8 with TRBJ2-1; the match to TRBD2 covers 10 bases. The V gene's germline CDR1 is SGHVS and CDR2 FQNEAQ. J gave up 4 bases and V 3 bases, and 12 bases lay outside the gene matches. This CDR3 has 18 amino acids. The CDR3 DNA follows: TGTGCCAGCAGCTTTCGGCTAGCGGGAGAAGTGGGATACAATGAGCAGTTCTTC. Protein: CASSFRLAGEVGYNEQFF.

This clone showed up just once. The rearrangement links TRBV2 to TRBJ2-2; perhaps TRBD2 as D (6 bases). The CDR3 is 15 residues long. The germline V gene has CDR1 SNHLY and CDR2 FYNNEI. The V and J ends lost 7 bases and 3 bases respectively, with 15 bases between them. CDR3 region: CASIGELAYTGELFF. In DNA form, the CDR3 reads TGTGCCAGCATTGGGGAACTAGCCTACACCGGGGAGCTGTTTTTT.

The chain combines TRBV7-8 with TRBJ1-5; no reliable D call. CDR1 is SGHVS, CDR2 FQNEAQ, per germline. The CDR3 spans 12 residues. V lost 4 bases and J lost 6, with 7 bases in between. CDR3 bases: TGTGCCAGCAGCTCAGGATCTCAGCCCCAGCATTTT. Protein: CASSSGSQPQHF.

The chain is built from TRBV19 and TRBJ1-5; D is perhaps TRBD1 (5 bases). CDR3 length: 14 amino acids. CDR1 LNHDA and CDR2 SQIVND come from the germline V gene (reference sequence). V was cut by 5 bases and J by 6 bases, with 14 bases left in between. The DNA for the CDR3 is TGTGCCAGTAGTGGAGGGTCCGGGGGTCAGCCCCAGCATTTT. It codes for CASSGGSGGQPQHF.

DNA for the CDR3: TGTGCCAGCAGCCCTCGGCACAAGAATGAAAAACTGTTTTTT. Its protein is CASSPRHKNEKLFF. The V gene is TRBV7-6, the J gene TRBJ1-4; unclear D gene. The germline V gene has CDR1 SGHVS and CDR2 FNYEAQ. With 5 bases removed from V and 5 bases from J, the gap between germline ends came to 12 bases. This CDR3 is 14 amino acids long. The variable domain in full, completed from reference TRBV7-6 and TRBJ1-4, reads GAGVSQSPRYKVTKRGQDVALRCDPISGHVSLYWYRQALGQGPEFLTYFNYEAQQDKSGLPNDRFSAERPEGSISTLTIQRTEQRDSAMYRCASSPRHKNEKLFFGSGTQLSVL.

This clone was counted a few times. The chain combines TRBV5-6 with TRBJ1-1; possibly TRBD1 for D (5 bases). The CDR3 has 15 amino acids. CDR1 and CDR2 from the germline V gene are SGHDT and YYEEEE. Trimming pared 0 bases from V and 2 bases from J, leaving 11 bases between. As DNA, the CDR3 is TGTGCCAGCAGCTTGGGGGCCCAGGGAAACACTGAAGCTTTCTTT. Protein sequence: CASSLGAQGNTEAFF.